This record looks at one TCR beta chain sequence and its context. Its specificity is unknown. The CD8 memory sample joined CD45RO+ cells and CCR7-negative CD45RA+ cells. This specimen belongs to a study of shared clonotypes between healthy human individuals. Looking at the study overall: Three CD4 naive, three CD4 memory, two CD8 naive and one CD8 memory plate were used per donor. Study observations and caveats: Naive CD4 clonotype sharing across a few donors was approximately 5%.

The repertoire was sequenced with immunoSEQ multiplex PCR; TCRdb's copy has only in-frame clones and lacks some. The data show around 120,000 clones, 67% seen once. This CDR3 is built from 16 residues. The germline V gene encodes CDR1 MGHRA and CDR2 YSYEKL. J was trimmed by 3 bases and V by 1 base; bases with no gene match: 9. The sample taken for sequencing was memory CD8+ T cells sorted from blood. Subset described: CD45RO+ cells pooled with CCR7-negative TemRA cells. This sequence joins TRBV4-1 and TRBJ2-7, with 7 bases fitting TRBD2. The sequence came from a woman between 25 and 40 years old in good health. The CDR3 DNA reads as TGCGCCAGCAGCCAAGGACCGGGGAAGCGGGGCTACGAGCAGTACTTC. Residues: CASSQGPGKRGYEQYF.